These 9 T cell receptor beta chains originate from one sample sequenced in a study of T cells after posttransplantation cyclophosphamide. Sequencing was performed with immunoSEQ multiplex PCR; in TCRdb, only in-frame clones are kept and a portion is missing. Seen here are around 66,000 clones, 85% to 95% observed once, and the top ten hold nearly 3%. Input material: PBMCs. Source of these receptors: a young woman in good health and a related stem cell transplant donor.

The chain has TRBV7-2 and TRBJ2-1, with TRBD1 matching over 9 bases. The CDR3 spans 15 residues. CDR1 is SGHTA and CDR2 is FQGNSA in the germline V gene. J lost 8 bases, V lost 5 bases, and 10 bases had no gene match. In DNA form, the CDR3 reads TGTGCCAGCAGCAAACGGGACAGGGTTGTGGATGAGCAGTTCTTC. It encodes CASSKRDRVVDEQFF.

The chain uses TRBV7-2 and TRBJ1-2; D is unresolved. Germline CDR1 reads SGHTA; CDR2 reads FQGNSA. V dropped 6 bases and J dropped 0 bases, with 17 bases sitting between them. This CDR3 has 16 amino acids. The CDR3 loop is CASSSRWQEPNYGYTF. The CDR3 coding sequence is TGTGCCAGCAGTTCGAGATGGCAGGAACCTAACTATGGCTACACCTTC.

The genes are TRBV6-1 and TRBJ2-5, with TRBD1 as a possible D gene (6 bases). V lost 6 bases, J lost 4 bases, and 18 bases lay in between. The CDR3 spans 15 residues. Germline lookup yields CDR1 MNHNS and CDR2 SASEGT. CDR3 coding DNA: TGTGCCAGCAGCCGAAGTGGGGGCGGAGTAGAGACCCAGTACTTC. As protein: CASSRSGGGVETQYF.

This chain uses TRBV7-2 with TRBJ1-1; possible D gene TRBD1, 5 bases. The germline V gene has CDR1 SGHTA and CDR2 FQGNSA. Trimming took off 4 bases at V and 3 bases at J, with 15 bases between the two ends. This CDR3 comprises 15 residues. The CDR3 here is CASSSPEGRHTEAFF. CDR3 nucleotide sequence: TGTGCCAGCAGCTCACCGGAGGGGCGGCACACTGAAGCTTTCTTT.

V gene TRBV5-1 combines with J gene TRBJ2-2; TRBD2 matches 7 bases. Trimming took 4 bases from V and 7 from J; bases not matched to a gene: 4. The CDR3 has 13 amino acids. Germline assignment: CDR1 SGHRS and CDR2 YFSETQ. The DNA of the CDR3 is TGCGCCAGCAGCCCCGGGGGGATCGGGGAGCTGTTTTTT. It encodes CASSPGGIGELFF.

The chain combines TRBV9 with TRBJ1-3; D might be TRBD1 (5 bases). Deletions cut 6 bases from V and 0 bases from J, with 10 bases between. The germline CDR1 and CDR2 sequences are SGDLS and YYNGEE. This CDR3 is 14 amino acids long. Here the CDR3 DNA reads TGTGCCAGCACTAGGGGCGACTCTGGAAACACCATATATTTT. Translated: CASTRGDSGNTIYF.

This chain joins TRBV5-5 and TRBJ1-1, with a weak D call TRBD1 (5 bases). The V gene's germline CDR1 is SGHKS and CDR2 YYEKEE (reference sequence). The V end lost 7 bases, the J end lost 1 base, and 11 bases lay between the germline ends. The CDR3 has 13 amino acids. The CDR3 sequence: CASGLTANTEAFF. The CDR3 nucleotides are TGTGCCAGCGGTTTGACAGCGAACACTGAAGCTTTCTTT.

The V gene is TRBV4-3, the J gene TRBJ2-7; TRBD2 is a possible D gene (6 bases). This CDR3 is built from 18 residues. Trimming left V 0 bases short and J 3 bases short, with 21 bases between. From germline, CDR1 is LGHNA and CDR2 YSLEER. CDR3 region: CASSQDLGGSNLDYEQYF. Written as DNA, the CDR3 is TGCGCCAGCAGCCAAGATTTAGGAGGGTCGAATTTAGACTACGAGCAGTACTTC.

The CDR3 protein is CASSLSRGNTEAFF. The DNA of the CDR3 is TGCGCCAGCAGCTTGAGCAGGGGGAACACTGAAGCTTTCTTT. This rearrangement joins TRBV5-1 to TRBJ1-1; D might be TRBD1 (6 bases). Germline CDR1 is SGHRS and CDR2 is YFSETQ. V shed 1 base and J shed 1 base, with 8 bases lying between them. The CDR3 spans 14 residues. The variable domain in full, with the rest retrieved from reference TRBV5-1 and TRBJ1-1, is KAGVTQTPRYLIKTRGQQVTLSCSPISGHRSVSWYQQTPGQGLQFLFEYFSETQRNKGNFPGRFSGRQFSNSRSEMNVSTLELGDSALYLCASSLSRGNTEAFFGQGTRLTVV.